The source of this T cell receptor (beta chain) is a study of cytomegalovirus exposure and HLA in healthy donors (dated by TCRdb to about 2017). The study in broad terms: According to an earlier analysis of 587 of the donors, 200 million or so T cells yielded over 90 million unique TCR beta sequences and 250 to 350 Gb of sequence data. An early release covering 550 to 700 HLA-typed donors comprised about 310 gigabases of sequencing data and roughly 85 million unique TCR sequences. Among the roughly 430 genotyped donors, around 81% belonged to the genetic ancestry cluster associated with self-reported Caucasian donors. The study aimed to test whether cataloging public T cell receptors could reveal signatures of past pathogen exposure. The study profiled the T cell repertoires of under 850 subjects by immunosequencing and related them to cytomegalovirus serostatus. A separate validation cohort of 100 to 150 different subjects was used in addition to the approximately 670-subject first cohort. To predict cytomegalovirus infection status, the study brought together high-throughput TCR immunosequencing, statistical association of individual TCRs with disease status, and machine learning. A later analysis re-analyzed previously published TCR beta repertoires from 550 to 700 donors and added high-resolution HLA genotyping to study TCR occurrence patterns. The later analysis used no new phenotypic data to find candidate immune exposures, relying instead on TCR beta sequences and their occurrence across donors. An earlier analysis of several hundred of the donors applied high-throughput TCR beta sequencing to assess whether each TCR beta V gene segment acted as functional or pseudogenic. Alongside the repertoire data, information on donor age, sex, ethnicity and CMV serostatus was compiled. Genome-wide SNP genotypes for about 65% of the roughly 670 donors were used in a later genetic analysis, which treated that subset as a discovery cohort. Every repertoire in the discovery cohort had been generated on one and the same sequencing platform. HLA typing covered class I and class II loci at four-digit resolution. The number of typed donors differed by locus: 629-630 for A, B, C, DRB1 and DQB1; approximately 520 for DQA1; roughly 600 for DPA1; and around 470 for DPB1. Roughly 5 DR-DQ haplotypes were treated as single units for association and clustering because of strong linkage in the cohort. On average, around 230,000 unique TCR beta nucleotide sequences were sequenced per donor among 398 genotyped donors of the cohort, with roughly 19% of those sequences being non-productive. What the study reported, not specific to this receptor: Three of the identified cytomegalovirus-associated TCR beta chains were confirmed in vitro to be specific for cytomegalovirus antigens. Only TCR beta chains were sequenced in this cohort, and the absence of alpha or paired-chain data limited detectable features. The only immune exposure information available for the cohort was CMV serostatus. In the study, some 160 TCR beta chains were listed as associated with cytomegalovirus. Assigning TCR associations to individual alleles was difficult when HLA alleles, especially DR and DQ, strongly co-occurred. In a later analysis, some 17,000 TCR beta sequences were associated with specific HLA alleles at a false discovery rate of 0.05. A later analysis found that HLA-associated TCR beta chains were more clonally expanded and had lower generation probabilities than equally common non-associated chains. In both the original and validation cohorts, the classifier was reported to diagnose cytomegalovirus status with high specificity and sensitivity. An earlier analysis of several hundred of the donors showed that most TCR beta V segments appeared in productive rearrangements either about 87% or about 30% of the time, which broadly matched IMGT annotations. Because HLA typing was missing for some donors at each locus, association tests included only the typed subset. A cluster of highly shared sequence variants was judged likely to represent a technical artifact of the sequencing pipeline. Around 16 rarely observed V segments, including chromosome 9 orphons, were excluded from the earlier analysis of about 600 of the donors because counts were too low. According to a later analysis, TCR association rates differed among HLA loci, with DRB1 alleles showing the most associated TCRs and HLA-C alleles showing the fewest. Correlated functional status among segregating V segments might be attributable to linkage disequilibrium, but an unknown experimental factor could not be ruled out. Sequencing depth was assumed to be roughly uniform across donors in the presence/absence analyses, though that assumption may not hold. In a later genetic analysis, a missense DCLRE1C variant was associated with V-gene and J-gene trimming of TCR beta chains, and the association was replicated in an independent cohort. A further reported finding was that TCR beta sequences accurately predicted the HLA-A and HLA-B alleles for most subjects in the first cohort. According to a later genetic analysis, donors in an Asian-associated ancestry cluster had fewer N-insertions in productive TCRs than the roughly 700-donor mean. Across donors, most TCR sequences were observed very rarely, whereas some public TCRs were present in many individuals. Most CMV-associated TCR beta chains appeared to be HLA-restricted in a later analysis, and the HLA associations seemed to be driven largely by CMV exposure. Several of the top co-occurrence clusters appeared to be linked to parvovirus B19, influenza, CMV and Epstein-Barr virus, according to a later analysis. The authors suggested that the approach could potentially be generalized to other disease states and immunological phenotypes.

The cohort consisted of 670 or so healthy bone marrow donors. All cohort members were sampled while nominally healthy, although unrecorded immune exposures were likely present. The donor was CMV seronegative and was included in the group of a few hundred seronegative cohort members. A peripheral blood sample was provided by each donor, and peripheral blood mononuclear cells were used for TCR beta sequencing. Genomic DNA extraction from the blood cell samples was performed with the Qiagen DNeasy Blood Extraction Kit. The method behind the library was the immunoSEQ multiplex PCR assay. For the multiplex PCR, a mixture combining 60 forward primers for TCR Vbeta segments and 13 reverse primers for TCR Jbeta segments was used. Amplification of the CDR3 region of rearranged TCR beta genes was performed with a multiplex PCR assay on genomic DNA. On the Illumina HiSeq System, the amplified TCR beta libraries were sequenced as 87-base-pair reads. As for how the authors treated the data: In a later analysis, some 80 million unique TCR beta chains were counted across the 690 or so repertoires, and around 10 million of these chains were shared by at least two donors. To remove PCR and sequencing errors, raw reads were error-corrected and collapsed into unique sequences using a nearest-neighbor algorithm that merged closely related sequences. To assign V, D and J gene segments, CDR3 sequences were aligned to IMGT reference sequences. For a sequence to be retained, a match of at least six nucleotides was required to both a V gene segment and a J gene segment. A rearrangement was called productive if the CDR3 had no stop codons and remained in frame with V and J, and every other rearrangement was called non-productive. CDR3 was defined according to IMGT convention as the region running from the second conserved V-encoded cysteine to the conserved J-encoded phenylalanine. In an earlier analysis of 550 to 650 of the donors, sequences lacking an unambiguous match to a single V gene segment were excluded. In an earlier analysis of 587 of the donors, V segments were called functional above 56.7% productive rearrangements and were called segregating when the between-donor standard deviation exceeded 5%. A statistical classification framework was built to diagnose cytomegalovirus status from the catalog of TCR beta chain sequences. In a later analysis, TCR nucleotide sequences were compared against IMGT/GENE-DB human TR gene sequences so that V and J genes could be assigned. In a later analysis, CDR3 sequences and most-parsimonious VDJ recombination scenarios were assigned using the TCRdist pipeline. A later analysis defined each TCR beta chain by its CDR3 amino acid sequence plus V-gene family, and excluded reads lacking a unique V-gene family. As a way to deal with suspected cross-contamination and a sequencing artifact, a later analysis dropped over 550 nucleotide sequences that were highly shared and had low generation probability. A later analysis calculated a clonal expansion index for each public chain from normalized within-repertoire ranks of inferred template counts. Generation probabilities in a later analysis came from a VDJ recombination model fitted to out-of-frame rearrangements, and those results were checked against IGoR. In a later analysis, hypergeometric tests were used to score TCR-TCR, TCR-HLA and TCR-CMV co-occurrence, with a repertoire-size bias correction applied to TCR pairs. To estimate false discovery rates, a later analysis permuted the HLA or CMV assignments 20 times. In a later analysis, co-occurring TCRs were grouped using DBSCAN, and TCRdist sequence similarity was added for clustering within HLA-allele-positive subsets. For co-occurrence clustering, repertoires with fewer than 30,000 or more than 120,000 public chains were excluded, along with 4 to 6 repertoires with anomalous nucleotide sharing. TCRdb holds this immuneACCESS table with in-frame rearrangements only. Some clones are missing; in checked studies, unresolved V genes explain under half, and the rest has no known cause. V, J and clone size were drawn from that table, and D and trimming were deduced from the DNA. Present in this sample are some 160,000 clones, almost 80% of which were seen just once. The ten largest clones take up 1.4% to 1.5% of the sample.

Worth noting for this clone: Its binding antigen is unknown. No base-level quality is on record; no much larger clone is a single base apart.

Input material: PBMCs. This sequence originates from a male donor in good health and CMV-seronegative.

The bases read TGTGCCAGCAGCTTGGCATCCGAAGCTTTCTTT. Its protein reads: CASSLASEAFF. The chain was built from TRBV5-6 and TRBJ1-1; the D gene is unclear. The germline V gene specifies SGHDT as CDR1 and YYEEEE as CDR2. The CDR3 has 11 amino acids, counting the end cysteine and phenylalanine. CDR3 DNA only is kept here, 33 bases in frame from base 1. V loses 0 bases, J loses 8 bases, and the germline ends lie 5 bases apart.